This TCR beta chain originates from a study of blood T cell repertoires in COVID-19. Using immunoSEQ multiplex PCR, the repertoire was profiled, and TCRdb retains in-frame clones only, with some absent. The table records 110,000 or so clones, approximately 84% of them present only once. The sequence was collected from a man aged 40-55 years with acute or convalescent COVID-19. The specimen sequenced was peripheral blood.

CDR3 in amino acids: CASSESPNQPQHF. The CDR3 DNA follows: TGCGCCAGCAGTGAGTCTCCGAATCAGCCCCAGCATTTT. The chain recombines TRBV10-1 with TRBJ1-5; D is ambiguous. The length of the CDR3 is 13 residues. V gave up 0 bases and J gave up 4 bases, with 4 bases separating them. Germline V gene lookup returns CDR1 WNHNN and CDR2 SYGVQD (reference sequence).